This T cell receptor (beta chain) was sequenced for a study of shared clonotypes between healthy human individuals. Study details: The study used three CD4 naive, three CD4 memory, two CD8 naive and one CD8 memory plate per donor.

Libraries were prepared by immunoSEQ multiplex PCR; TCRdb keeps only in-frame clonotypes and omits some of them. The data show about 2 million clones, with 85% to 95% seen just once and about 1.1% held by the top ten. Positive CCR7 selection of CD45RO-negative cells yielded the naive CD8 cells, and terminally differentiated effector memory CD45RA+ cells were excluded. Notes on this clone: Its antigen is not identified.

Study-level results: Incompleteness in sorted-subset sequencing, despite large depth, was shown by rarefaction.

The TCR comes from a young man in good health. The sample was naive CD8+ T cells sorted from blood.

DNA of the CDR3: TGTGCCATCAGCGAGCCTGGACAGGGCCTCATGAACACTGAAGCTTTCTTT. Translation: CAISEPGQGLMNTEAFF. The rearrangement links TRBV10-3 to TRBJ1-1; TRBD1 agrees at 8 bases. V was clipped by 6 bases and J by 0 bases; unmatched bases: 12. The CDR3 covers 17 residues. The germline V gene encodes CDR1 ENHRY and CDR2 SYGVKD.